This T cell receptor (beta chain) appears in the sequencing data of a study of T cell responses to AZD1222 COVID-19 vaccine. Using immunoSEQ multiplex PCR, the repertoire was profiled, and TCRdb retains in-frame clones only, with some absent. Of some 150,000 clones in the sample, around nine tenths were seen once. The CDR3 totals 13 residues. In germline, CDR1 is MDHEN, CDR2 SYDVKM. Trimming took off 3 bases at V and 7 bases at J, with 11 bases between the two ends. The chain employs TRBV28 and TRBJ2-3, with D possibly being TRBD2 (5 bases). The TCR was taken from an adult in good health. The sequencing used peripheral blood, collected on day 0 of AZD1222 vaccination. The CDR3 DNA is TGTGCCAGCAGTTTCGCTAGCAAATATACGCAGTATTTT. Protein: CASSFASKYTQYF. The full variable domain, in which reference TRBV28 and TRBJ2-3 provide the parts outside the CDR3, is DVKVTQSSRYLVKRTGEKVFLECVQDMDHENMFWYRQDPGLGLRLIYFSYDVKMKEKGDIPEGYSVSREKKERFSLILESASTNQTSMYLCASSFASKYTQYFGPGTRLTVL.